This T cell receptor beta chain was observed in a study of cytomegalovirus exposure and HLA in healthy donors. PCR involved 60 Vbeta and 13 Jbeta primers. Sequencing was performed with immunoSEQ multiplex PCR; in TCRdb, only in-frame clones are kept and a portion is missing. The table has more than 100,000 clones, around 80% seen once. Trimming pared 2 bases from V and 3 bases from J, leaving 15 bases between. Germline V gene data show CDR1 as SGHDT and CDR2 as YYEEEE. The CDR3 contains 16 residues. This receptor was identified in a woman under 30 in good health and CMV-seronegative. The sample consisted of PBMCs. The V and J genes are TRBV5-6 and TRBJ2-1, with a tentative D call TRBD2 (5 bases). The CDR3 loop reads CASSFRETGYYNEQFF. Here the CDR3 DNA reads TGTGCCAGCAGCTTTAGGGAGACGGGATACTACAATGAGCAGTTCTTC.